This TCR beta chain came from a study of blood T cell repertoires in COVID-19. Study summary: Acute-phase and convalescent COVID-19 samples originated in the United States, Italy and Spain. In each case, the material was cDNA or gDNA derived from T cells, B-cell-depleted T cells, or PBMCs.

The CDR3 totals 14 residues. The junction had 6 bases not matched to a gene; V was cut back by 5 bases and J by 4 bases. The germline gives CDR1 MNHEY, CDR2 SVGAGI. Study processing details: Nucleated cell number was recorded as an estimate derived from reference gene primer amplification. Sequencing was performed with immunoSEQ multiplex PCR; in TCRdb, only in-frame clones are kept and a portion is missing. V, J and clone size derive from that table, while D and trimming were established from the DNA sequence. The sample contains about 120,000 clones, roughly 91% of which appear only once. This TCR derives from a human donor with acute or convalescent COVID-19. The donor label of this sample is uncertain. The sequenced material came from peripheral blood. The chain couples TRBV6-5 to TRBJ1-2; 8 nucleotides align to TRBD1. DNA of the CDR3: TGTGCCAGCAGTCCCTCGGACAGGGCCTATGGCTACACCTTC. Translating gives CASSPSDRAYGYTF.